A selection of T cell receptor beta chains follows, all from one sample in a study of blood T cell repertoires in COVID-19. Libraries were prepared by immunoSEQ multiplex PCR; TCRdb keeps only in-frame clonotypes and omits some of them. Counted here are 150,000 to 200,000 clones, approximately 80% occurring once; the ten biggest clones make up more than 11%. The sequencing input was peripheral blood. These receptors originate from an elderly woman with acute or convalescent COVID-19. Both conserved end residues are part of each CDR3. A D gene is named only where the DNA matches it firmly. Some rows have no size entry. The others give once, few or many, or a class for an expanded clone.

abundance,d_gene,v_gene,j_gene,CDR3aa,CDR3nt
.,.,TRBV21-1,TRBJ1-5,CASSKVGQGRNQPQHF,TGTGCCAGCAGCAAAGTCGGACAGGGGCGAAATCAGCCCCAGCATTTT
.,TRBD1,TRBV7-2,TRBJ1-1,CASSSDRFTEAFF,TGTGCCAGCAGCTCGGACAGGTTCACTGAAGCTTTCTTT
.,.,TRBV3-1/TRBV3-2,TRBJ2-2,CASSQGSFGGTGELFF,TGTGCCAGCAGCCAAGGATCGTTTGGGGGGACCGGGGAGCTGTTTTTT
.,.,TRBV28,TRBJ1-3,CASLQGLPLSGNTIYF,TGTGCCAGTCTCCAGGGCCTCCCACTCTCTGGAAACACCATATATTTT
.,.,TRBV9,TRBJ2-3,CASSDVPRADTQYF,TGTGCCAGCAGCGATGTACCTCGGGCAGATACGCAGTATTTT
.,TRBD1,TRBV7-8,TRBJ1-5,CASSFRTGGIRQPQHF,TGTGCCAGCAGCTTCCGGACAGGGGGCATAAGGCAGCCCCAGCATTTT
.,TRBD1,TRBV2,TRBJ2-2,CASSEAPGTGGIRRGELFF,TGTGCCAGCAGTGAAGCCCCCGGGACAGGGGGCATCCGCCGCGGGGAGCTGTTTTTT
.,.,TRBV5-1,TRBJ2-2,CASSSYRRDARTGELFF,TGCGCCAGCAGCTCCTACCGGCGGGACGCGAGGACCGGGGAGCTGTTTTTT
.,TRBD2,TRBV29-1,TRBJ2-5,CSVRGLANQETQYF,TGCAGCGTTAGGGGACTAGCGAACCAAGAGACCCAGTACTTC
.,TRBD1,TRBV14,TRBJ2-7,CASSQSGQGSYEQYF,TGTGCCAGCAGCCAATCGGGACAGGGTTCCTACGAGCAGTACTTC
few,.,TRBV7-3,TRBJ1-1,CASSLTQGTEAFF,TGTGCCAGCAGCTTAACCCAGGGCACTGAAGCTTTCTTT
.,.,TRBV5-4,TRBJ2-5,CASSRGFQETQYF,TGTGCCAGCAGCCGGGGGTTCCAAGAGACCCAGTACTTC
few,.,TRBV5-6,TRBJ1-2,CASSSWWAPYGYTF,TGTGCCAGCAGCTCCTGGTGGGCTCCCTATGGCTACACCTTC
few,.,TRBV11-2,TRBJ1-1,CASSLLQSLNTEAFF,TGTGCCAGCAGCTTGCTACAGAGCTTGAACACTGAAGCTTTCTTT
.,TRBD1,TRBV6-5,TRBJ1-4,CASSRTGGGEKLFF,TGTGCCAGCAGTCGGACAGGGGGTGGTGAAAAACTGTTTTTT
.,.,TRBV18,TRBJ2-7,CASSPPGGAGPYEQYF,TGTGCCAGCTCACCACCGGGAGGCGCAGGACCCTACGAGCAGTACTTC
few,.,TRBV28,TRBJ1-5,CASSLVGNSNQPQHF,TGTGCCAGCAGTTTAGTCGGGAATAGCAATCAGCCCCAGCATTTT
.,.,TRBV27,TRBJ2-5,CASSLTTGETQYF,TGTGCCAGCAGTTTAACGACGGGGGAGACCCAGTACTTC
.,.,TRBV27,TRBJ1-6,CASSPRLSSNSPLHF,TGTGCCAGCAGCCCTAGGTTGAGTTCCAATTCACCCCTCCACTTT
.,TRBD2,TRBV5-4,TRBJ2-3,CASSPGLAGGKDTQYF,TGTGCCAGCAGCCCCGGACTAGCGGGAGGGAAAGATACGCAGTATTTT
.,TRBD1,TRBV19,TRBJ2-2,CASSGQGVTGELFF,TGTGCCAGTTCCGGACAGGGGGTCACCGGGGAGCTGTTTTTT
.,.,TRBV18,TRBJ2-1,CASSPQGTQTYNEQFF,TGTGCCAGCTCACCACAGGGGACACAAACCTACAATGAGCAGTTCTTC
.,TRBD1,TRBV6-1,TRBJ1-2,CASRSRDRAYGYTF,TGTGCCAGCAGATCCCGGGACAGGGCCTATGGCTACACCTTC
.,TRBD1,TRBV7-8,TRBJ2-7,CASSLAGTGGWEQYF,TGTGCCAGCAGCTTAGCCGGGACAGGGGGCTGGGAGCAGTACTTC
.,.,TRBV5-4,TRBJ1-1,CASSSGGDGRSTEAFF,TGTGCCAGCAGCTCTGGTGGCGACGGGAGGAGCACTGAAGCTTTCTTT
.,.,TRBV30,TRBJ1-1,CAWSPPGRNTEAFF,TGTGCCTGGAGTCCCCCCGGTCGGAACACTGAAGCTTTCTTT
once,.,TRBV10-3,TRBJ1-4,CAISESTGSGEKLFF,TGTGCCATCAGTGAGTCGACGGGGTCAGGTGAAAAACTGTTTTTT
.,.,TRBV30,TRBJ1-1,CAGGRVGTEAFF,TGTGCCGGGGGGAGGGTAGGTACTGAAGCTTTCTTT
few,.,TRBV5-1,TRBJ1-5,CASSFRQAGYRNQPQHF,TGCGCCAGCAGCTTTAGGCAGGCAGGGTATCGTAATCAGCCCCAGCATTTT
once,TRBD2,TRBV11-2,TRBJ2-4,CASSGLGREGSKNIQYF,TGTGCCAGCAGCGGGCTTGGGAGGGAGGGGTCCAAAAACATTCAGTACTTC
.,TRBD1,TRBV18,TRBJ2-5,CASSRGQEKETQYF,TGTGCCAGCTCACGGGGACAGGAGAAAGAGACCCAGTACTTC
.,TRBD2,TRBV4-1,TRBJ2-6,CASSLGLAGAGANVLTF,TGCGCCAGCAGCTTAGGACTAGCGGGGGCTGGGGCCAACGTCCTGACTTTC
.,TRBD1,TRBV15,TRBJ1-2,CATSSNRGYGYTF,TGTGCCACCAGCAGTAACAGGGGCTATGGCTACACCTTC
once,TRBD1,TRBV13,TRBJ2-1,CASSLRQGASNEQFF,TGTGCCAGCAGCTTACGGCAGGGGGCGAGCAATGAGCAGTTCTTC
.,.,TRBV12-3/TRBV12-4,TRBJ1-1,CASSLTANTEAFF,TGTGCCAGCAGCTTGACAGCGAACACTGAAGCTTTCTTT